The T cell receptor (beta chain) under discussion was sequenced for a study of blood T cells in healthy people across ages. Study observations and caveats: When set beside aged donors, long-lived donors presented more naive CD4+ cells and higher diversity.

A J-beta primer mix and a sample-barcoded 5' primer were used in a second PCR of roughly 7 to 12 cycles. Each cDNA molecule, via a template-switch adaptor with 12 random nucleotides, was tagged. TCRdb recomputed calls from the 5' RACE reads with MiXCR, one row per CDR3 protein. Of some 1.5 million distinct CDR3 sequences listed, roughly 27% are singletons. Trimming pared 0 bases from V and 7 bases from J, leaving 11 bases between. This CDR3 has 14 residues. Germline V gives CDR1 LGHNA, CDR2 YSLEER. The sample providers were healthy Caucasian people from Russia, aged roughly 6 to 90. About 10 milliliters was the volume of peripheral blood drawn from each donor. With regard to this clonotype: Its antigen is unknown.

This TCR derives from a woman in her 30s in good health. The J gene is TRBJ2-3, the V gene TRBV4-3; D is possibly TRBD2 (6 bases). The sequenced sample was blood. Here the CDR3 reads CASSQELGGNTQYF. As DNA, the CDR3 is TGCGCCAGCAGCCAAGAGTTGGGGGGAAATACGCAGTATTTT.